This T cell receptor (beta chain) was captured by sequencing in a study of T-cell reconstitution after alpha-beta-depleted transplantation in children. There are many counts of this clonotype. Preparation of the TCRbeta library involved a method that used unique molecular identifiers. MiXCR, run by TCRdb on the PCR reads, gives a single entry per CDR3 protein. The table shows 600,000 to 700,000 distinct CDR3 sequences, with around 12% occurring only once. The CDR3 contains 13 residues. V lost 4 bases to trimming and J lost 4 bases, with 11 bases between them. Germline CDR1 reads SQVTM; CDR2 reads ANQGSEA.

The V call is TRBV29-1, the J call TRBJ2-1; D remains unclear. The TCR comes from a girl aged 2-10 years with congenital amegakaryocytic thrombocytopenia, due to receive a stem cell transplant. Specimen: PBMCs, collected before TCRalphabeta/CD19-depleted stem cell transplant. In DNA form, the CDR3 reads TGCAGCGTTGTAGAGAACCATTACAATGAGCAGTTCTTC. Its translation is CSVVENHYNEQFF.